This TCR beta chain was captured in a study of vaccination effects on CD4 cells after COVID-19. CD4+ T cells were isolated after less than 13 days of culture. Each participant received a vaccine that was either BNT162b2 or mRNA-1273, given as two doses. The method was immunoSEQ multiplex PCR; TCRdb's version includes in-frame clones alone and lacks a portion of them. The table includes approximately 38,000 clones, about 63% detected once. Only a few counts were recorded for this clone. The target antigen is unknown. The study's findings and limits: Healthy vaccinees had only 1 of 255 vaccine-induced clones cross-react with common cold coronaviruses.

V lost 3 bases to trimming and J lost 2 bases; unmatched junction nucleotides: 8. This CDR3 region has 16 residues. Germline values: CDR1 SQVTM, CDR2 ANQGSEA. The chain couples TRBV29-1 to TRBJ2-1; 9 nucleotides match TRBD2. Sequences were derived from CD4+ T cells from PBMCs cultured without peptide, sampled after COVID-19 vaccination. The clonotype was recovered from a human donor who received a COVID-19 vaccine. CDR3 nucleotide sequence: TGCAGCGTTGAGAGCTTGACTAGCGGAACCTACAATGAGCAGTTCTTC. Translated, it gives CSVESLTSGTYNEQFF.